The entry below gives a single T cell receptor (beta chain) sequence along with its context. The antigen remains undetermined. Profiled with immunoSEQ multiplex PCR; TCRdb holds only in-frame clones, not every one. The sample has around 53,000 clones, about 81% seen once. Time point given: week 47, end of study. The content of each vaccine dose was 300 ug of mutant IDH1 20-mer peptide, and topical imiquimod accompanied it. Eight vaccinations reached patients in weeks 1, 3, 5, 7, 11, 15, 19 and 23. The data were obtained in a study of a mutant IDH1 vaccine in newly diagnosed glioma. The overall study: Among treated patients, around 60% were male and roughly 38% female, and mean age was around 40 years.

Study findings and constraints: Across multiple MHC alleles, around 92% of patients had vaccine-induced responses.

This receptor was identified in a woman aged 25 to 39 with glioma. Some clones in this sample may be carry-over from other donors' samples. This specimen was PBMCs, taken from a glioma patient whose treatment included an IDH1 peptide vaccine.

The CDR3 protein is CASSQGGTGNTEAFF. The CDR3 DNA reads TGTGCCAGCTCACAAGGGGGGACAGGGAACACTGAAGCTTTCTTT. The V gene is TRBV18, the J gene TRBJ1-1, with 8 bases that match TRBD1. Germline CDR1 KGHSH, CDR2 LQKENI. The CDR3 totals 15 residues. The trim removed 4 bases at V and 1 base at J, leaving 5 bases unmatched.